Presented here are 2 T cell receptor beta chains from one specimen sequenced in a study of T cells in Graves' hyperthyroidism and ophthalmopathy (dated by TCRdb to between 2018 and 2021). The receptor library was made with multiplex PCR. Sequencing was carried out with an Illumina HiSeq 2000. TCR beta CDR3 regions were amplified from RNA transcripts. For the first round of RT-PCR on the TCR CDR3, the HTBI primer set was used together with the Qiagen OneStep RT-PCR kit. TCRdb trimmed public reads at Q25 via fastp, called clones via MiXCR and kept in-frame beta chains. Rows merge per CDR3 protein into single entries with the most common DNA and genes. Across this sample there are some 300,000 distinct CDR3 sequences, with roughly a fifth seen only once. The ten largest clones capture about two fifths of the sample. Sequencing input: blood. All receptors derive from a man aged 45-65 years with Graves' ophthalmopathy.

At least ten counts were recorded for this clonotype. This chain uses TRBV6-5 with TRBJ1-5, with no clear D. Trimming took 0 bases from V and 4 from J, leaving 10 bases between them. This CDR3 has 15 amino acids. Germline CDR1 is MNHEY and CDR2 is SVGAGI. The CDR3 DNA sequence: TGTGCCAGCAGTTACTCGGTAGTCGGGAATCAGCCCCAGCATTTT. It encodes CASSYSVVGNQPQHF.

The chain carries TRBV5-8 and TRBJ1-2; D might be TRBD1 (5 bases). Trimming shortened V by 0 bases and J by 7 bases, and 16 bases separated the two germline ends. CDR3 length: 15 residues. The germline V gene has CDR1 SGHTS and CDR2 YDEGEE. The CDR3 loop reads CASSLDGTGRGGYTF. In DNA form, the CDR3 reads TGTGCCAGCAGCTTGGATGGGACCGGACGAGGTGGCTACACCTTC.